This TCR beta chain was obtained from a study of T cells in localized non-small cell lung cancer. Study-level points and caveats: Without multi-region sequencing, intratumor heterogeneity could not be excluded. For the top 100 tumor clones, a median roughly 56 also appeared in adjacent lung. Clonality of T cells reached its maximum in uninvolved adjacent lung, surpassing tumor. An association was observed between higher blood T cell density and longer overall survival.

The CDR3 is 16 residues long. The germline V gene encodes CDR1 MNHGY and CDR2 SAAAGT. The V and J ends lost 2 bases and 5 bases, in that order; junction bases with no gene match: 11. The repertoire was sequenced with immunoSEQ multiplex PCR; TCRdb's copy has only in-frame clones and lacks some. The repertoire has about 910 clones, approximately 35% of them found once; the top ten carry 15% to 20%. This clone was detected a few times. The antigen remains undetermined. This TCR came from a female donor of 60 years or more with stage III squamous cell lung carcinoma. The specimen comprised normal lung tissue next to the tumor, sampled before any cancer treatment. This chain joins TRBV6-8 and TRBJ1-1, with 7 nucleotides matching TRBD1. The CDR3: CASSYTTGEGRTEAFF. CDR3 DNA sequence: TGTGCCAGCAGTTACACTACAGGGGAGGGAAGGACTGAAGCTTTCTTT.